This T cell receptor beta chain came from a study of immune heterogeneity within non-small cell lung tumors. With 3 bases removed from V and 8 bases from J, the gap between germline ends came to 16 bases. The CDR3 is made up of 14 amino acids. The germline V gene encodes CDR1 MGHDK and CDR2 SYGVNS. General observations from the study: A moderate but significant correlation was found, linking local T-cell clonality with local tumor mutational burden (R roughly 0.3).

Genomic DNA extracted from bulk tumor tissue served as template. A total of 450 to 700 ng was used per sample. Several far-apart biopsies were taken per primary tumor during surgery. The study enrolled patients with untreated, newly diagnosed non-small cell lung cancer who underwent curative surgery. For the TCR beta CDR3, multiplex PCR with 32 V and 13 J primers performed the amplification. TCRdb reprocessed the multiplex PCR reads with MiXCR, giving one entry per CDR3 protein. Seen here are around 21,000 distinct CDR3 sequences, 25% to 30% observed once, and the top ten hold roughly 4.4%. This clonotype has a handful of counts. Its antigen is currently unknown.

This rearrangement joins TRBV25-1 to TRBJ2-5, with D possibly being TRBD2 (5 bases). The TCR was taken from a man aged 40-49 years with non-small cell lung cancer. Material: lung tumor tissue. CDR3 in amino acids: CASSDYWELGTQYF. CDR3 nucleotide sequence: TGTGCCAGCAGTGACTACTGGGAGTTGGGCACCCAGTACTTC.